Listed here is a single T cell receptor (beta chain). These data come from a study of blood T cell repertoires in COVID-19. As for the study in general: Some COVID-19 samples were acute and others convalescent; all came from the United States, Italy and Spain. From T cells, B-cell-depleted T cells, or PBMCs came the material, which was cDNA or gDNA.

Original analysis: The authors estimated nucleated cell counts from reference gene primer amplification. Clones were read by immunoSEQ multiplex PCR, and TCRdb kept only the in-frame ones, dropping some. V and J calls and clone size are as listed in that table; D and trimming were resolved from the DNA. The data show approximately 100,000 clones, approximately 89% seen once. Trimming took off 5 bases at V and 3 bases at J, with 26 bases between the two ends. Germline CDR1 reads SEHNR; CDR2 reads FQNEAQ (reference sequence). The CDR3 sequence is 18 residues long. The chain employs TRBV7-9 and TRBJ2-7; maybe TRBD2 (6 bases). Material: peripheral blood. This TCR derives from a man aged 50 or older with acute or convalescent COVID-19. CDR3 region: CASSTPTRGLTPHYEQYF. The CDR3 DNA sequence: TGTGCCAGCAGCACTCCAACGCGGGGACTCACACCACACTACGAGCAGTACTTC.